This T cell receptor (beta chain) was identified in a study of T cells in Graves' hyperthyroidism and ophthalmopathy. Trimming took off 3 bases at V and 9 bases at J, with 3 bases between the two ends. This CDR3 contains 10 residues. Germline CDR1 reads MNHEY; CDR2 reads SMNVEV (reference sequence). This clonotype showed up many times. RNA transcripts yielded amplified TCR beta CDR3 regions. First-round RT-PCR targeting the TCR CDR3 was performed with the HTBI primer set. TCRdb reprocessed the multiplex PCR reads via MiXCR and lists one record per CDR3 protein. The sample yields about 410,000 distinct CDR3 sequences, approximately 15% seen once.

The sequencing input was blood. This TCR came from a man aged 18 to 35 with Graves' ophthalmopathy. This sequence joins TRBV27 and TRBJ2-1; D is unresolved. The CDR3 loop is CASSFPEQFF. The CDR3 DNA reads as TGTGCCAGCAGTTTCCCTGAGCAGTTCTTC.